These 21 T cell receptor beta chains were all obtained from the same sample, sequenced in a study of cytomegalovirus exposure and HLA in healthy donors. The primer mix had 60 Vbeta and 13 Jbeta primers. Clones were sequenced by immunoSEQ multiplex PCR, and TCRdb holds only the in-frame ones, with some missing. Of 180,000 or so clones in the sample, approximately 85% are singletons; the top ten hold 6.5%. Sequenced sample: PBMCs. The source of these receptors is a woman in her 50s in good health and CMV-seropositive.

The gene calls are TRBV9 and TRBJ2-1, with 12 bases fitting TRBD2. This CDR3 spans 15 amino acids. CDR1 is SGDLS and CDR2 is YYNGEE in the germline V gene. V dropped 0 bases and J dropped 5; count of bases not matched to a gene: 0. The CDR3 region has the DNA TGTGCCAGCAGCGTAGGGACTAGCGGGGACAATGAGCAGTTCTTC. Its translation is CASSVGTSGDNEQFF.

The V gene is TRBV5-4, the J gene TRBJ1-2; a possible D gene is TRBD1 (6 bases). The CDR3 has 14 residues. CDR1 is SGHNT and CDR2 is YYREEE in the germline V gene (reference sequence). The V end lost 0 bases, the J end lost 4 bases, and 10 bases lay between the germline ends. CDR3 DNA: TGTGCCAGCAGCTTGGCCCCAGGGGTCTATGGCTACACCTTC. Translating it yields CASSLAPGVYGYTF. The full variable domain, completed using reference TRBV5-4 and TRBJ1-2, is ETGVTQSPTHLIKTRGQQVTLRCSSQSGHNTVSWYQQALGQGPQFIFQYYREEENGRGNFPPRFSGLQFPNYSSELNVNALELDDSALYLCASSLAPGVYGYTFGSGTRLTVV.

The chain links TRBV28 to TRBJ2-1; 11 nucleotides align to TRBD1. Trimming at V came to 4 bases and at J to 8 bases, leaving 4 bases not matched to a gene. CDR3 length equals 14 residues. The germline V gene encodes CDR1 MDHEN and CDR2 SYDVKM. The CDR3 spells CASSSGQGDHEQFF. The DNA of the CDR3 is TGTGCCAGCAGTTCGGGACAGGGGGACCATGAGCAGTTCTTC.

The genes are TRBV27 and TRBJ2-3, with a tentative D call TRBD2 (6 bases). Trimming shortened V by 8 bases and J by 1 base, and 16 bases separated the two germline ends. Germline values: CDR1 MNHEY, CDR2 SMNVEV (reference sequence). The CDR3 contains 15 residues. CDR3 nucleotides: TGTGCCAGCGGCCTGAGGGACTCCCGCACAGATACGCAGTATTTT. Its translation is CASGLRDSRTDTQYF.

This clone appeared a few times. The chain recombines TRBV2 with TRBJ2-5; weak D call: TRBD2 (7 bases). Deletions cut 6 bases from V and 1 base from J, with 15 bases between. CDR1 SNHLY and CDR2 FYNNEI come from the germline V gene. This CDR3 comprises 15 residues. DNA of the CDR3: TGTGCCAGCAGGCGCTACGGGGGGCCCCAAGAGACCCAGTACTTC. It yields the protein CASRRYGGPQETQYF.

This chain links TRBV5-1 with TRBJ2-5; TRBD1 might be the D (5 bases). The CDR3 covers 16 residues. Trimming shortened V by 0 bases and J by 1 base, and 13 bases separated the two germline ends. In germline, CDR1 is SGHRS, CDR2 YFSETQ. CDR3 amino acids: CASSLEARVSQETQYF. The CDR3 bases are TGCGCCAGCAGCTTGGAAGCCAGGGTGTCCCAAGAGACCCAGTACTTC.

V and J are TRBV11-2 and TRBJ2-7; possible D gene TRBD2, 6 bases. Germline CDR1 and CDR2: SGHAT and FQNNGV. The CDR3 has 14 residues. V lost 1 base and J lost 6, with 13 bases in between. The CDR3 spells CASSLAGVSVEQYF. DNA for the CDR3: TGTGCCAGCAGCTTAGCGGGAGTATCCGTCGAGCAGTACTTC. The entire variable domain, with the rest obtained from reference TRBV11-2 and TRBJ2-7, is as follows: EAGVAQSPRYKIIEKRQSVAFWCNPISGHATLYWYQQILGQGPKLLIQFQNNGVVDDSQLPKDRFSAERLKGVDSTLKIQPAKLEDSAVYLCASSLAGVSVEQYFGPGTRLTVT.

Remarks on this clone: Other nucleotide sequences from this sample produce the same CDR3. V is TRBV28 and J is TRBJ2-2; TRBD1 matches at 7 bases. The junction had 3 bases not matched to a gene; V was cut back by 4 bases and J by 4 bases. The CDR3 runs 14 residues. The V gene's germline CDR1 is MDHEN and CDR2 SYDVKM. The CDR3 DNA follows: TGTGCCAGCAGTTCTCCAGGGGGCACCGGGGAGCTGTTTTTT. Translation: CASSSPGGTGELFF.

The gene calls are TRBV5-1 and TRBJ2-2, with TRBD1 matching 9 bases. Germline loops: CDR1 SGHRS, CDR2 YFSETQ. J was trimmed by 7 bases and V by 2 bases; bases with no gene match: 6. This CDR3 comprises 15 residues. CDR3: CASSFTGGADGELFF. CDR3 coding DNA: TGCGCCAGCAGCTTTACAGGGGGCGCGGACGGGGAGCTGTTTTTT.

This clone was detected only a few times. DNA of the CDR3: TGCGCCAGCAGCCCCGGCGAGCGGGGGGCCAATGAGCAGTTCTTC. This codes for CASSPGERGANEQFF. The rearrangement joins TRBV5-1 to TRBJ2-1, with 9 nucleotides matching TRBD2. Germline V gives CDR1 SGHRS, CDR2 YFSETQ. The V segment lost 4 bases and the J segment 6 bases; nucleotides outside the gene matches: 8. The CDR3 contains 15 residues.

The chain is built from TRBV6-5 and TRBJ1-4; 7 positions agree with TRBD1. The CDR3 covers 14 residues. Germline V lookup: CDR1 MNHEY, CDR2 SVGAGI. Germline trimming cut 5 bases from V and 8 bases from J; bases unmatched to any gene: 8. The CDR3 is CASSPGTVLEKLFF. CDR3 coding DNA: TGTGCCAGCAGTCCCGGGACAGTGTTGGAAAAACTGTTTTTT.

CDR3 nucleotides: TGTGCCAGCAGCTTGGTAGGGGGTAATTCACCCCTCCACTTT. It translates to CASSLVGGNSPLHF. V gene TRBV5-8 combines with J gene TRBJ1-6; TRBD1 might be the D (6 bases). The ends were cut back, 0 bases at V and 6 bases at J, with 7 bases in the middle. CDR3 length equals 14 residues. Germline V gives CDR1 SGHTS, CDR2 YDEGEE.

This clone is a singleton in its sample. The chain links TRBV4-2 to TRBJ2-1, with a possible D match to TRBD2 (6 bases). Deletions cut 7 bases from V and 2 bases from J, with 12 bases between. Looked up from germline, CDR1 is LGHNA and CDR2 is YNFKEQ. This CDR3 comprises 14 residues. The CDR3 protein is CASNPTGAYNEQFF. The CDR3 DNA sequence: TGTGCCAGCAACCCGACGGGGGCCTACAATGAGCAGTTCTTC.

This clone was detected only a few times. The rearrangement uses TRBV7-9 and TRBJ2-1; 7 bases fit TRBD1. Trimming took 4 bases from V and 6 from J; bases not matched to a gene: 12. Germline values: CDR1 SEHNR, CDR2 FQNEAQ (reference sequence). The CDR3 totals 16 residues. CDR3 in amino acids: CASSSLGQETSNEQFF. The CDR3 bases are TGTGCCAGCAGCTCACTTGGACAGGAGACGAGCAATGAGCAGTTCTTC.

The chain combines TRBV2 with TRBJ2-6; the match to TRBD2 covers 7 bases. V shed 5 bases and J 4 bases; nucleotides not matched to a gene: 5. The CDR3 extends over 15 amino acids. Germline-derived CDR1 and CDR2 are SNHLY and FYNNEI. The CDR3 protein is CASSRGRLGANVLTF. DNA for the CDR3: TGTGCCAGCAGTCGCGGGAGACTGGGGGCCAACGTCCTGACTTTC. Complete variable domain (other parts from reference TRBV2 and TRBJ2-6): EPEVTQTPSHQVTQMGQEVILRCVPISNHLYFYWYRQILGQKVEFLVSFYNNEISEKSEIFDDQFSVERPDGSNFTLKIRSTKLEDSAMYFCASSRGRLGANVLTFGAGSRLTVL.

The chain links TRBV6-5 to TRBJ1-2; 7 bases map to TRBD1. The CDR3 extends over 15 amino acids. With V trimmed by 7 bases and J by 2 bases, 10 bases remained unmatched. Looked up from germline, CDR1 is MNHEY and CDR2 is SVGAGI. CDR3 nucleotides: TGTGCCAGCATGCGGACCCCCAGGGGGAACTATGGCTACACCTTC. It is translated as CASMRTPRGNYGYTF.

The chain combines TRBV11-3 with TRBJ2-3, with 8 bases identical to TRBD1. The CDR3 contains 17 residues. Germline values: CDR1 SGHNT, CDR2 YENEEA. V shed 5 bases and J 2 bases; nucleotides not matched to a gene: 12. The CDR3 sequence: CASSSRLPGQVTDTQYF. CDR3 sequence (DNA): TGTGCCAGCAGCAGCCGACTACCGGGACAGGTCACAGATACGCAGTATTTT.

The chain joins TRBV7-9 to TRBJ1-3, with unresolved D. Per the germline V gene, CDR1 is SEHNR and CDR2 is FQNEAQ (reference sequence). The CDR3 extends over 12 amino acids. Trimming took 3 bases from V and 13 from J, leaving 13 bases between them. CDR3 bases: TGTGCCAGCAGCTTCGGGAAAACACCGATATATTTT. It specifies CASSFGKTPIYF. The variable domain in full, completed from reference TRBV7-9 and TRBJ1-3, reads DTGVSQNPRHKITKRGQNVTFRCDPISEHNRLYWYRQTLGQGPEFLTYFQNEAQLEKSRLLSDRFSAERPKGSFSTLEIQRTEQGDSAMYLCASSFGKTPIYFGEGSWLTVV.

The gene calls are TRBV28 and TRBJ1-6; 11 nucleotides match TRBD1. The length of the CDR3 is 14 residues. V shed 10 bases, J shed 7 bases, and the junction held 6 bases outside the gene matches. CDR1 is MDHEN and CDR2 is SYDVKM in the germline V gene. The CDR3 DNA reads TGTGCCACCTTGGGGACAGGGGGGAATTCACCCCTCCACTTT. This codes for CATLGTGGNSPLHF.

About this clone: The same CDR3 can be traced to other DNA sequences in this sample. The chain links TRBV27 to TRBJ2-2; TRBD2 matches 10 bases. The V and J ends lost 5 bases and 2 bases, in that order; junction bases with no gene match: 5. The CDR3 is 16 amino acids. Germline-derived CDR1 and CDR2 are MNHEY and SMNVEV (reference sequence). CDR3 nucleotide sequence: TGTGCCAGCAGTCCTACTAGCGGGGTTAACACCGGGGAGCTGTTTTTT. It specifies CASSPTSGVNTGELFF.

V is TRBV5-6 and J is TRBJ2-1, with 11 bases lining up with TRBD1. The CDR3 sequence is 16 residues long. The V gene's germline CDR1 is SGHDT and CDR2 YYEEEE. V lost 7 bases to trimming and J lost 8 bases; unmatched junction nucleotides: 14. For the CDR3, the DNA is TGTGCCAGCGGCTACCTATGGGACAGGGGGGGCGATGAGCAGTTCTTC. As protein: CASGYLWDRGGDEQFF.